The 2 T cell receptor beta chains in this list originate from one sample, sequenced in a study of T cell responses to AZD1222 COVID-19 vaccine. Here immunoSEQ multiplex PCR was the method, and the copy in TCRdb shows in-frame clones only, minus some. The data contain about 180,000 clones, 88% of them seen just once; the ten biggest clones take up 6% to 8.5%. The specimen comprised peripheral blood, sampled on day 0 of AZD1222 vaccination. The receptors were sampled from an adult in good health.

The CDR3 DNA sequence: TGTGCCTCGCGAGGGGCCAACGTCCTGACTTTC. It codes for CASRGANVLTF. The chain joins TRBV28 to TRBJ2-6, with D unclear. This CDR3 region has 11 residues. V was shortened by 11 bases and J by 4 bases, with 6 bases between the two germline ends. CDR1 is MDHEN, CDR2 SYDVKM, per germline.

The chain has TRBV9 and TRBJ2-5; TRBD2 matches at 11 bases. Germline V gene data show CDR1 as SGDLS and CDR2 as YYNGEE. V trimming: 0 bases; J trimming: 0 bases; junction bases outside the gene matches: 4. The CDR3 contains 17 residues. CDR3 in amino acids: CASSVGLAGGYQETQYF. The CDR3 region has the DNA TGTGCCAGCAGCGTAGGGCTAGCGGGGGGCTACCAAGAGACCCAGTACTTC.